The 18 T cell receptor beta chains in this list originate from one sample, sequenced in a study of tumor-infiltrating lymphocytes in primary liver carcinoma. A primer matching the constant region was used to make TCR beta cDNA from 450 to 550 ng of total RNA. Slightly modified ARM-PCR served as the procedure for the TCR beta libraries. These libraries came from three rounds of nested multiplex PCR. TRBV1-TRBV30 forward and Cbeta reverse primers drove the first two roughly 10-cycle rounds. TCRdb itself ran the multiplex PCR reads through MiXCR, one entry per CDR3 protein. The repertoire holds 90,000 to 150,000 distinct CDR3 sequences, with roughly 75% as singletons. Co-extraction of both nucleic acids (RNA and DNA) used 20-30 mg of unsorted bulk tissue. Sequencing input: tumor-adjacent normal liver tissue. Receptor source: a woman aged 55-70 years with primary liver carcinoma and hepatitis B virus infection.

This clonotype showed up just a few times. This sequence may be a read error, since a much larger clone differs from it by one base. The chain uses TRBV7-9 and TRBJ1-6, with D maybe TRBD1 (6 bases). The V end was cut by 2 bases, the J end by 11 bases, with 16 bases between. Germline CDR1 is SEHNR and CDR2 is FQNEAQ (reference sequence). This CDR3 has 15 residues. CDR3 nucleotides: TGTGCCAGCAGCTTAACAGGGAGAGGGAATCCACCCCTCCACTTT. Translation: CASSLTGRGNPPLHF.

For this clonotype: Without the conserved terminal phenylalanine or tryptophan, this CDR3 likely stems from a read error. Because the CDR3's place on the DNA is in doubt, the DNA is left out and the CDR3 is given as listed by TCRdb. V usage is TRBV6-1 and J usage is TRBJ1-2; the table's D call TRBD1 went unverified against the DNA. With termini counted, the CDR3 has 14 amino acids. Germline V lookup: CDR1 MNHNS, CDR2 SASEGT. CDR3 loop: CASSRDRGPYGYTI.

Of note for this clonotype: It may be a read error: a sequence one base away is much more abundant. CDR3 sequence: CASSHIRQGLGNEQFF. The CDR3 DNA follows: TGCGCCAGCAGCCATATTAGACAGGGATTGGGCAATGAGCAGTTCTTC. This chain joins TRBV5-1 and TRBJ2-1; 7 bases agree with TRBD1. After removal of 4 bases from V and 6 bases from J, the junction contained 13 bases not matched to a gene. Germline lookup yields CDR1 SGHRS and CDR2 YFSETQ. The length of the CDR3 is 16 residues.

To note about this clonotype: Compared with germline, one end of the junction differs, possibly owing to a read error. The CDR3 coding sequence is TGTGCCTGCAGCCCGACATGGGGTGGGGTTAAAGGCGCTGAAGTTTTCTTT. Translating it yields CACSPTWGGVKGAEVFF. V gene TRBV11-2 combines with J gene TRBJ1-1; D unclear. This CDR3 has 17 amino acids. The V gene's germline CDR1 is SGHAT and CDR2 FQNNGV.

This clonotype was detected once. Mismatch with germline at one junction end may stem from a read error. The chain joins TRBV12-5 to TRBJ2-5, with a weak D call TRBD1 (6 bases). Per germline, CDR1 LGHNT and CDR2 FRNRAP. This CDR3 is built from 15 residues. The CDR3 is CAIGTSDSPVETQYF. CDR3 coding DNA: TGTGCTATTGGTACCTCGGACAGCCCAGTGGAGACCCAGTACTTC.

Details on this clonotype: The junction shows a germline mismatch at one end, possibly a read error. The chain carries TRBV6-1 and TRBJ2-3; TRBD1 might be the D (6 bases). The CDR3 spans 14 residues. The germline V gene encodes CDR1 MNHNS and CDR2 SASEGT. CDR3 sequence: CPNSVSGDGRTQFF. The CDR3 nucleotides are TGTCCCAACAGTGTTTCAGGGGATGGAAGGACGCAGTTTTTT.

A remark on this clonotype: A much larger clone differs by one base, so this may be a read error. The rearrangement joins TRBV28 to TRBJ1-2; maybe TRBD1 (6 bases). Germline V lookup: CDR1 MDHEN, CDR2 SYDVKM. There are 15 residues in the CDR3. CDR3 DNA sequence: TGTACCAGCAGTCTAAGAATACAGGGAACCTATGGCTACACCTTC. Translating it yields CTSSLRIQGTYGYTF.

Turning to this clonotype: A read error may produce the germline difference seen at one junction end. The gene calls are TRBV4-2 and TRBJ1-5; no reliable D call. The CDR3 has 15 amino acids. Germline CDR1 and CDR2: LGHNA and YNFKEQ. The CDR3 sequence: CTSSRKDGSNQPQHF. The CDR3 nucleotides read TGTACCAGCAGCCGGAAGGACGGTAGCAATCAGCCCCAGCATTTT.

With regard to this clonotype: A much larger clonotype is one base distant, so this may be a read error. The J gene is TRBJ1-2, the V gene TRBV28; a weak D match, TRBD1 (6 bases). CDR3 length: 15 amino acids. Trimming took 7 bases from V and 4 from J, leaving 19 bases between them. Per the germline V gene, CDR1 is MDHEN and CDR2 is SYDVKM. Written as DNA, the CDR3 is TGTGCCAGCAATCTAAGAATACAGGGAACCTATGGCTACACCTTC. It specifies CASNLRIQGTYGYTF.

As concerns this clonotype: This could be a read error, since a much larger clone is one nucleotide away. This chain uses TRBV7-9 with TRBJ1-5; D is unclear. CDR1 and CDR2 from the germline V gene are SEHNR and FQNEAQ (reference sequence). This CDR3 is built from 13 residues. CDR3 coding DNA: TGTGCCAGCAGCTTATCTAGCAGTCAGCCCCAGCATTTT. As protein: CASSLSSSQPQHF. Together with reference TRBV7-9 and TRBJ1-5, the CDR3 gives the full variable domain: DTGVSQNPRHKITKRGQNVTFRCDPISEHNRLYWYRQTLGQGPEFLTYFQNEAQLEKSRLLSDRFSAERPKGSFSTLEIQRTEQGDSAMYLCASSLSSSQPQHFGDGTRLSIL.

Of note for this clonotype: Germline and junction disagree at one end, which may indicate a read error. The J gene is TRBJ1-5, the V gene TRBV28; D not resolved. Germline CDR1 reads MDHEN; CDR2 reads SYDVKM. The CDR3 runs 15 residues. The CDR3 region is CASSSNRYSNEPQHF. DNA of the CDR3: TGTGCCAGCAGTTCAAACAGATATAGCAATGAGCCCCAGCATTTT.

This clonotype is termed medium-sized (0.01 to 0.1%). This sequence joins TRBV29-1 and TRBJ2-1; D remains ambiguous. This CDR3 has 14 amino acids. Germline values: CDR1 SQVTM, CDR2 ANQGSEA. V was trimmed by 5 bases and J by 4 bases, leaving 15 bases between them. The CDR3 reads CSVHQTGWYNEQFF. DNA of the CDR3: TGCAGCGTTCATCAGACCGGGTGGTACAATGAGCAGTTCTTC.

This clonotype was recorded only once. One end of the junction fails to match germline, which may point to a read error. The chain links TRBV11-2 to TRBJ2-3, with 7 positions matching TRBD1. Germline V gene sequence: CDR1 SGHAT, CDR2 FQNNGV. The CDR3 is 13 amino acids. CDR3 in DNA: TGCGCCAGCACCTTTACAGGGGCAGATACGCAGTATTTT. It specifies CASTFTGADTQYF.

The sample holds a few counts of this clonotype. The chain joins TRBV7-9 to TRBJ2-1, with 12 bases matching TRBD2. Unmatched junction bases numbered 5, after V lost 1 base and J lost 4 bases. This CDR3 has 17 amino acids. Germline V gene sequence: CDR1 SEHNR, CDR2 FQNEAQ (reference sequence). This CDR3 reads CASSLGAGLAGYNEQFF. DNA of the CDR3: TGTGCCAGCAGCTTAGGCGCCGGACTAGCGGGATACAATGAGCAGTTCTTC.

Notes on this clonotype: A junction boundary mismatches the germline segment, possibly from a read error. The CDR3 coding sequence is TGTGCCAGCACCTTAGATCTTACGGGTGGGTGCGATGAGCAGTTCTTC. Residues: CASTLDLTGGCDEQFF. The V call is TRBV11-2, the J call TRBJ2-1; D is undetermined. This CDR3 spans 16 amino acids. The germline V gene encodes CDR1 SGHAT and CDR2 FQNNGV.

Many counts were recorded for this clonotype. The chain employs TRBV13 and TRBJ1-3; D is uncertain. The CDR3 loop spans 15 amino acids. The germline V and J ends were trimmed by 6 bases and 0 bases, with 12 bases remaining between them. CDR1 is PRHDT and CDR2 is FYEKMQ in the germline V gene (reference sequence). CDR3 DNA sequence: TGTGCCAGCAGTCGTCAGACAAACTCTGGAAACACCATATATTTT. It yields the protein CASSRQTNSGNTIYF.

On this clonotype: Germline and junction disagree at one end, which may indicate a read error. The V and J genes are TRBV6-4 and TRBJ2-2; TRBD2 is a possible D gene (7 bases). The CDR3 runs 16 residues. In germline, CDR1 is MRHNA, CDR2 SNTAGT. The CDR3 sequence: CASSRLVGGDTGELFF. CDR3 bases: TGTGCCAGCAGTCGCCTAGTGGGAGGGGACACCGGGGAGTTGTTTTTT.

For this clonotype: This may come from a read error, since a much larger clone is one base off. The chain is built from TRBV14 and TRBJ2-2, with D possibly being TRBD2 (6 bases). The CDR3 sequence is 18 residues long. The germline gives CDR1 SGHDN, CDR2 FVKESK. CDR3 coding DNA: TGTGCCAGCAGCCAAGTTCGGGGGAAATCCGCGAACACCGGGAAGCTGTTTTTT. This gives the protein CASSQVRGKSANTGKLFF.